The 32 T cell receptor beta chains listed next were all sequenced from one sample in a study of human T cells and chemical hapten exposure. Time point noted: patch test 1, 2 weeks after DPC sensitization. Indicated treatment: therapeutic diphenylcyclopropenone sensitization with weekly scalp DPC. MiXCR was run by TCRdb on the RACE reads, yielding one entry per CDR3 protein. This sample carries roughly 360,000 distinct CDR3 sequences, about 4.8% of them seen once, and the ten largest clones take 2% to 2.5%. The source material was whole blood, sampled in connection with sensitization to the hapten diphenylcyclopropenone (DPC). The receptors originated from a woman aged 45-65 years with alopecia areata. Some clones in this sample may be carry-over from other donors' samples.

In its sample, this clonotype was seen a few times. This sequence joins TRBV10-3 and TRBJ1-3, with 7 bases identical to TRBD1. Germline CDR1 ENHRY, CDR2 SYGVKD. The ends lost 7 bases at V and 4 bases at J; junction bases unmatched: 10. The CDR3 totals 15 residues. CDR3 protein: CAITAQGTRGNTIYF. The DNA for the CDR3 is TGTGCCATCACCGCACAGGGGACAAGGGGAAACACCATATATTTT.

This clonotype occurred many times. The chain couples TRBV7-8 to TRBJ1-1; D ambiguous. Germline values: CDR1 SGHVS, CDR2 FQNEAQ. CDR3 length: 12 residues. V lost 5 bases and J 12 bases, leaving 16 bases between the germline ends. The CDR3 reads CASSNRVLGTFF. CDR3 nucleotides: TGTGCCAGCAGCAACCGGGTCCTGGGTACTTTCTTT. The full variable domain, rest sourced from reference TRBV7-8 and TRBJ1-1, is GAGVSQSPRYKVAKRGQDVALRCDPISGHVSLFWYQQALGQGPEFLTYFQNEAQLDKSGLPSDRFFAERPEGSVSTLKIQRTQQEDSAVYLCASSNRVLGTFFGQGTRLTVV.

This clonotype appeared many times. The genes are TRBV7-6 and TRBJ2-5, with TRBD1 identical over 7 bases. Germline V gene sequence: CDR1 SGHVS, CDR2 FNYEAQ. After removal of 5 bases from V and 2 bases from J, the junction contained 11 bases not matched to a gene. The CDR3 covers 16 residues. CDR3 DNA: TGTGCCAGCAGCACCTACGGGACAGCCCCTCAAGAGACCCAGTACTTC. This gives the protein CASSTYGTAPQETQYF.

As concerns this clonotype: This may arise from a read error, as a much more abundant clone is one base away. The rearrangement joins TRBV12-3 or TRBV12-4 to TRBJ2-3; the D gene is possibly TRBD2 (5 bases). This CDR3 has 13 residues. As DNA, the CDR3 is TGTGCCAGCAGTCGCGGGTTCACAGATACGCATTATTTT. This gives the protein CASSRGFTDTHYF.

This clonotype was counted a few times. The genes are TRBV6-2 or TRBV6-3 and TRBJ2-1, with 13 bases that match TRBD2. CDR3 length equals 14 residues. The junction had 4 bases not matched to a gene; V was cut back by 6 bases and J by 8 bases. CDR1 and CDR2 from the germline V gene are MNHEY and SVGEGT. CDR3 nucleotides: TGTGCCAGCAGCAGACTAGCGGGAGGTGATGAGCAGTTCTTC. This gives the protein CASSRLAGGDEQFF.

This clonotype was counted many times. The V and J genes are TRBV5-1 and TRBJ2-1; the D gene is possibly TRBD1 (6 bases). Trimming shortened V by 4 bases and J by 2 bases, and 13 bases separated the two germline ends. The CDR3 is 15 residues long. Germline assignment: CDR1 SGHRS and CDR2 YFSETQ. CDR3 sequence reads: CASSLRDTAYNEQFF. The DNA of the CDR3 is TGCGCCAGCAGCCTCAGGGACACCGCCTACAATGAGCAGTTCTTC.

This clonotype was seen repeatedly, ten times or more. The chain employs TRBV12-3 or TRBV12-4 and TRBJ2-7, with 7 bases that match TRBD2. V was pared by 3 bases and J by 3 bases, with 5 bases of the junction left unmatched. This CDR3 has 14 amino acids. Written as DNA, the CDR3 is TGTGCCAGCAGTTTCGGGGGGAAGAGCTACGAGCAGTACTTC. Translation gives CASSFGGKSYEQYF.

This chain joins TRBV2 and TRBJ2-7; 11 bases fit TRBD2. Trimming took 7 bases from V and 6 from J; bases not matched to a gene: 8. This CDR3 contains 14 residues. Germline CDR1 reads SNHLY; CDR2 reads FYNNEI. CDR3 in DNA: TGTGCCAGCAAGTCTGGACTAGCGGGCGGCGAGCAGTACTTC. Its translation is CASKSGLAGGEQYF.

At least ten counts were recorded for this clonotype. The CDR3 nucleotides read TGTGCCAGCAGCTTAACTGGGCGGACCAACTTCAATGAGCAGTTCTTC. It specifies CASSLTGRTNFNEQFF. V gene TRBV7-3 combines with J gene TRBJ2-1; no reliable D call. Germline lookup yields CDR1 SGHTA and CDR2 FQGTGA. The CDR3 sequence is 16 residues long. V was clipped by 0 bases and J by 6 bases, with 15 bases between them.

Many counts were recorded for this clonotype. This CDR3 reads CASSPKGLAGTYNEQFF. The CDR3 DNA reads TGTGCCAGCAGTCCTAAGGGACTAGCGGGGACTTACAATGAGCAGTTCTTC. The genes are TRBV28 and TRBJ2-1; TRBD2 matches 13 bases. The germline V gene encodes CDR1 MDHEN and CDR2 SYDVKM. V trimming: 5 bases; J trimming: 4 bases; junction bases outside the gene matches: 8. The CDR3 has 17 amino acids.

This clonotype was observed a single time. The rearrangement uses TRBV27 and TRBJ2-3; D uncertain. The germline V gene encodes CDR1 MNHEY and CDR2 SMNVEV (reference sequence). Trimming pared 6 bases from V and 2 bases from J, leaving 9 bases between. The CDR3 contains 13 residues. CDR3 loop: CASSPMDTDTQYF. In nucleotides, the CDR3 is TGTGCCAGCAGCCCCATGGACACAGATACGCAGTATTTT.

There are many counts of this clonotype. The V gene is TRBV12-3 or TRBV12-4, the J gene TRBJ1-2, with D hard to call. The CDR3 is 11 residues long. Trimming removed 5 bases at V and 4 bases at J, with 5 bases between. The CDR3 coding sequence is TGTGCCAGCAGTAAGAGCTATGGCTACACCTTC. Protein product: CASSKSYGYTF.

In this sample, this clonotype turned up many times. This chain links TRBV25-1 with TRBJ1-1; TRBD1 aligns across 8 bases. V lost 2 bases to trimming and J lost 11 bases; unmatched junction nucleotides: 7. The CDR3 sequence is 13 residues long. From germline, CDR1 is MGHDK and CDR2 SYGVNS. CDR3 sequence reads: CASSEQGTGGAFF. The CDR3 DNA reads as TGTGCCAGCAGTGAACAAGGGACAGGAGGCGCTTTCTTT.

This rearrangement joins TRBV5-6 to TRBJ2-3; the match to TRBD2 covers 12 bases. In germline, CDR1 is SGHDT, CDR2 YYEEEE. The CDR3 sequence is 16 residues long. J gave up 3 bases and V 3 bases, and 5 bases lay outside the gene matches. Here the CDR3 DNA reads TGTGCCAGCAGCTCTATGACTAGCGGGGGTACAGATACGCAGTATTTT. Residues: CASSSMTSGGTDTQYF.

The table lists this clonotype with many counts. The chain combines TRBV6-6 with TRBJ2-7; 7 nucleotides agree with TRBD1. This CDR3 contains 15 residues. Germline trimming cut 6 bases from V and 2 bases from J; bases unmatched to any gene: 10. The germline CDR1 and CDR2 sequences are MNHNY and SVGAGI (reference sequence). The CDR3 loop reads CASRTGTVTPYEQYF. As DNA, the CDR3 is TGTGCCAGCAGGACCGGGACAGTTACCCCCTACGAGCAGTACTTC.

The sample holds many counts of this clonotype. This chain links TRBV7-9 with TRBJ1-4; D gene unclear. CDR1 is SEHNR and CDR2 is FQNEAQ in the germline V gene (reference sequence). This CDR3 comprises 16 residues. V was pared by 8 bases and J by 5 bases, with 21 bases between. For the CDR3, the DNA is TGTGCCAGCGCCCCACCGCTCGCGGCTTTGAATGAAAAACTGTTTTTT. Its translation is CASAPPLAALNEKLFF.

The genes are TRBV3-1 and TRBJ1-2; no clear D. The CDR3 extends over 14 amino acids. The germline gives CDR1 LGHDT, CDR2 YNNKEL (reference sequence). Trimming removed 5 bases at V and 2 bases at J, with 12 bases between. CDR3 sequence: CASSTLGQNYGYTF. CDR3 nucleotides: TGTGCCAGCAGCACACTAGGGCAGAACTATGGCTACACCTTC.

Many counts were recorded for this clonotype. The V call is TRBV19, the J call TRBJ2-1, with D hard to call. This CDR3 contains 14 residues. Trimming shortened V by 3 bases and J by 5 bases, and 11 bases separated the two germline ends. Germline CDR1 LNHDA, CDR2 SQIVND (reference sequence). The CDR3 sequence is CASSIYPADNEQFF. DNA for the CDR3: TGTGCCAGTAGTATCTACCCGGCCGACAATGAGCAGTTCTTC.

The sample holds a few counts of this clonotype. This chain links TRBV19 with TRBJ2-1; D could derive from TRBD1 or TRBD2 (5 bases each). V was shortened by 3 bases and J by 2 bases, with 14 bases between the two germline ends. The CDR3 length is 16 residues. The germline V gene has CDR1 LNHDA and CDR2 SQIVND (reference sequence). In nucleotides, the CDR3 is TGTGCCAGTAGTATCTTGGGGGAGTTACCCTACAATGAGCAGTTCTTC. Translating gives CASSILGELPYNEQFF.

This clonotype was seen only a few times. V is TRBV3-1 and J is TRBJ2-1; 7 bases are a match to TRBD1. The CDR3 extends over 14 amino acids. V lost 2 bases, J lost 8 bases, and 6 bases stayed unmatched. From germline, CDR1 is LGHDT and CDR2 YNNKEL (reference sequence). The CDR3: CASSQYEGADEQFF. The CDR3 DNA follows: TGTGCCAGCAGCCAATACGAGGGGGCCGATGAGCAGTTCTTC.

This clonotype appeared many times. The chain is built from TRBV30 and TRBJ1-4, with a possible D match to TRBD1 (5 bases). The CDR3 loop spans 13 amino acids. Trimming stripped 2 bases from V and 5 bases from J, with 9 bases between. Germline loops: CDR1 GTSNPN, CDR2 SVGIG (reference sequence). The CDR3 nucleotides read TGTGCCTGGAGTTTGGGGCGAAATGAAAAACTGTTTTTT. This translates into CAWSLGRNEKLFF. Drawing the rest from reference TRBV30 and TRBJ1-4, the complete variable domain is SQTIHQWPATLVQPVGSPLSLECTVEGTSNPNLYWYRQAAGRGLQLLFYSVGIGQISSEVPQNLSASRPQDRQFILSSKKLLLSDSGFYLCAWSLGRNEKLFFGSGTQLSVL.

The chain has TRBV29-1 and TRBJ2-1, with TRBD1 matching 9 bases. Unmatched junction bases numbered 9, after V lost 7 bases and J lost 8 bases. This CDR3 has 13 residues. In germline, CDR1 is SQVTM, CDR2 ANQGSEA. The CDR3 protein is CSAPRDRVHEQFF. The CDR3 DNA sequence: TGCAGCGCCCCTAGGGACAGGGTCCATGAGCAGTTCTTC.

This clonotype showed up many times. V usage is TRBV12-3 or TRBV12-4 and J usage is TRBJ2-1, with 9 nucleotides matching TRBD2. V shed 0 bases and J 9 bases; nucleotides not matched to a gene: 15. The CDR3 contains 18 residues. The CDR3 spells CASSLAAQPSAGGREQFF. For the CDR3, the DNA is TGTGCCAGCAGTTTAGCTGCCCAGCCGTCAGCGGGAGGTCGTGAGCAGTTCTTC.

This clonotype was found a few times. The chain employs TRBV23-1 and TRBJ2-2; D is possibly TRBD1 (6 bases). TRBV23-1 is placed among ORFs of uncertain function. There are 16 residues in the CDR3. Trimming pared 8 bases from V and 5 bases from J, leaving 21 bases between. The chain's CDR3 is CASVSYRDTSTGELFF. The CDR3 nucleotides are TGCGCCAGCGTAAGCTACCGGGACACTTCGACCGGGGAGCTGTTTTTT.

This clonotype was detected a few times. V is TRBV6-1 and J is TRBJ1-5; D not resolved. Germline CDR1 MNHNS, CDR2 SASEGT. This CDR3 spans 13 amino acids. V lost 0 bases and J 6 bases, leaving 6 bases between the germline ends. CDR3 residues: CASSEAMSQPQHF. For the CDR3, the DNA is TGTGCCAGCAGTGAAGCGATGAGTCAGCCCCAGCATTTT.

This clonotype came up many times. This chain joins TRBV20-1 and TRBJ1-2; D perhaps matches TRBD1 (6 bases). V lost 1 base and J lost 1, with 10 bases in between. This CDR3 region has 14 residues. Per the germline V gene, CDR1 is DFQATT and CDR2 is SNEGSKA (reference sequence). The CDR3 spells CSARVTGFNYGYTF. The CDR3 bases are TGCAGTGCTAGAGTCACAGGGTTTAACTATGGCTACACCTTC.

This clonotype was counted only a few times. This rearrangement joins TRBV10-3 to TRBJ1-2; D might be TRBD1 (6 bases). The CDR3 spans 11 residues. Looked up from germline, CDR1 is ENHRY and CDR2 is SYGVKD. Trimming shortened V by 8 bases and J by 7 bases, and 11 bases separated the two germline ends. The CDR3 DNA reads TGTGCCATCCGACAGGAAGTTGGCTACACCTTC. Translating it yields CAIRQEVGYTF.

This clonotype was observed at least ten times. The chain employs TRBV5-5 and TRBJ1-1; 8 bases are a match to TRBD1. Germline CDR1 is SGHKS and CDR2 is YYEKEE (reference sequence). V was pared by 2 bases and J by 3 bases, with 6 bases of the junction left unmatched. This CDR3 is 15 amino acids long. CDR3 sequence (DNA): TGTGCCAGCAGCTTCGTGCTGACAGGGGACACTGAAGCTTTCTTT. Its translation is CASSFVLTGDTEAFF.

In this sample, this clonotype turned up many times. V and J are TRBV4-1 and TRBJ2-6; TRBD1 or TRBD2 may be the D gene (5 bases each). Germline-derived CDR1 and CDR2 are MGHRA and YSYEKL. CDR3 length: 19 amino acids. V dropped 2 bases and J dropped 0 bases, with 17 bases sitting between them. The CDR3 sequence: CASSQLGPPAVSGANVLTF. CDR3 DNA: TGCGCCAGCAGCCAATTGGGACCCCCCGCGGTCTCTGGGGCCAACGTCCTGACTTTC.

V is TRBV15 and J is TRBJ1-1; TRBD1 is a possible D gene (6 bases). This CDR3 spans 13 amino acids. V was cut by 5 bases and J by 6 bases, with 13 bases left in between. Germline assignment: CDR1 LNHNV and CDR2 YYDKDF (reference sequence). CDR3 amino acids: CATSGRTEAEAFF. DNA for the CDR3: TGTGCCACCAGCGGGAGGACAGAGGCTGAAGCTTTCTTT.

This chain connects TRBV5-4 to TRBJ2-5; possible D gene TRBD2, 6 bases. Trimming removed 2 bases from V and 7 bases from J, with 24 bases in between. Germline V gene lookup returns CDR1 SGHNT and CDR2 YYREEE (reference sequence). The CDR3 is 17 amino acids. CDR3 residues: CASSFAERTGGSMTQYF. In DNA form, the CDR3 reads TGTGCCAGCAGCTTCGCTGAGAGGACTGGGGGGTCGATGACCCAGTACTTC.

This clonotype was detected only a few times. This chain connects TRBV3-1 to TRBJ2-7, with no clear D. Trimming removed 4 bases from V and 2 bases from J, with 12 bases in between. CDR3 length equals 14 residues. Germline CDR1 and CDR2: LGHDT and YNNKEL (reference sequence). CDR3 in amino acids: CASSPGAFTYEQYF. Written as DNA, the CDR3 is TGTGCCAGCAGCCCAGGCGCCTTTACCTACGAGCAGTACTTC.